The 5 T cell receptor beta chains reported below all come from one sample, sequenced in a study of T-cell reconstitution after alpha-beta-depleted transplantation in children. It was with unique molecular identifiers that the TCRbeta library was prepared. TCRdb analysed the PCR reads with MiXCR anew, one entry per CDR3 protein. In the table there are 200,000 to 300,000 distinct CDR3 sequences, about 12% of which are singletons. Sequenced here: PBMCs from the stem cell graft donor, sampled from the stem cell graft. These receptors were collected from a human donor who donated a stem cell graft to a child with acute lymphoblastic leukemia.

This clonotype was recorded many times. V is TRBV11-2 and J is TRBJ2-1, with 9 bases identical to TRBD2. The germline gives CDR1 SGHAT, CDR2 FQNNGV. V lost 2 bases and J lost 5; bases outside the gene matches: 7. This CDR3 contains 16 residues. CDR3: CASSLWGGRAHNEQFF. In DNA form, the CDR3 reads TGTGCCAGCAGCTTATGGGGCGGGAGGGCCCACAATGAGCAGTTCTTC.

This clonotype was recorded at least ten times. CDR3 sequence: CASSTRGKDIQYF. The CDR3 coding sequence is TGTGCCAGCAGTACTCGCGGGAAGGACATTCAGTACTTC. The chain couples TRBV28 to TRBJ2-4, with D possibly TRBD2 on 6 matching bases. The germline V gene has CDR1 MDHEN and CDR2 SYDVKM. The CDR3 is 13 residues long. Trimming removed 5 bases at V and 8 bases at J, with 13 bases between.

The sample holds many counts of this clonotype. CDR3 loop: CASINWGQGYEQYF. CDR3 sequence (DNA): TGTGCCAGCATCAATTGGGGACAGGGTTACGAGCAGTACTTC. The chain has TRBV12-3 or TRBV12-4 and TRBJ2-7; 9 positions agree with TRBD1. The CDR3 totals 14 residues. V lost 7 bases to trimming and J lost 4 bases; unmatched junction nucleotides: 8.

This clonotype was counted ten times or more. The gene calls are TRBV6-6 and TRBJ1-2; the D is unclear. The V end lost 0 bases, the J end lost 7 bases, and 6 bases lay between the germline ends. Germline lookup yields CDR1 MNHNY and CDR2 SVGAGI (reference sequence). CDR3 length equals 12 residues. The CDR3 region has the DNA TGTGCCAGCAGTTACTCGAGGGCTGGCTACACCTTC. Protein sequence: CASSYSRAGYTF.

This clonotype was recorded many times. This chain links TRBV12-3 or TRBV12-4 with TRBJ1-5, with 11 bases aligning to TRBD1. Trimming took 4 bases from V and 9 from J; bases not matched to a gene: 5. The CDR3 runs to 14 residues. The CDR3 is CASSSGQGASPQHF. The CDR3 DNA follows: TGTGCCAGCAGTTCCGGACAGGGGGCATCGCCCCAGCATTTT.